This TCR beta chain was sequenced for a study of tumor-infiltrating lymphocytes in oesophageal squamous cell carcinoma. TCRdb re-derived calls from the PCR reads in MiXCR, one entry per CDR3 protein. The profile shows under 20,000 distinct CDR3 sequences, 40% to 45% of them singletons. CDR1 SGHTA and CDR2 FQGTGA come from the germline V gene. CDR3 length equals 15 residues. The chain recombines TRBV7-3 with TRBJ2-5; 7 bases fit TRBD2. Matching the DNA end better, TRBJ2-1 makes the J call doubtful. This TCR derives from a male donor with esophageal squamous cell carcinoma. Sequencing used esophageal tumor tissue. CDR3 DNA sequence: TGTGCCAGCAGCTTAAGTTTTTCTAGCGGCAATGAGCAGTTCTTC. As protein: CASSLSFSSGNEQFF.